What follows are 20 T cell receptor beta chains derived from one specimen sequenced in a study of blood T cell repertoires in COVID-19. Here immunoSEQ multiplex PCR was the method, and the copy in TCRdb shows in-frame clones only, minus some. The sample gives fewer than 250,000 clones, around 82% of which show up once; 3% to 4% is in the top ten. Sequenced input: PBMCs or T cells enriched from blood (not recorded which). These receptors were collected from a woman in her 40s who had been exposed to COVID-19.

The chain joins TRBV18 to TRBJ1-3, with TRBD1 matching 9 bases. The germline V gene encodes CDR1 KGHSH and CDR2 LQKENI. J gave up 2 bases and V 4 bases, and 3 bases lay outside the gene matches. The CDR3 extends over 15 amino acids. The chain's CDR3 is CASSLGQGTGNTIYF. In nucleotides, the CDR3 is TGTGCCAGCTCACTTGGACAGGGGACTGGAAACACCATATATTTT.

The chain carries TRBV28 and TRBJ2-5, with 12 nucleotides matching TRBD1. The CDR3 runs 14 residues. J lost 4 bases, V lost 6 bases, and 3 bases had no gene match. Germline V CDR1 and CDR2: MDHEN, SYDVKM. The CDR3 bases are TGTGCCAGCAGGGGACAGGGGGCCGGAGAGACCCAGTACTTC. Protein sequence: CASRGQGAGETQYF.

Only one count was recorded for this clone. CDR3 loop: CTSSQGSSGGARPFF. CDR3 sequence (DNA): TGCACCAGCAGCCAAGGTTCTAGCGGGGGTGCCAGGCCGTTCTTC. V usage is TRBV1 and J usage is TRBJ2-1; TRBD2, the table's D call, was not compared with the DNA. TRBV1 is described as a pseudogene. The CDR3 runs 15 residues.

V is TRBV7-2 and J is TRBJ1-3; D might be TRBD1 (5 bases). Germline V gene sequence: CDR1 SGHTA, CDR2 FQGNSA. Trimming cost V 4 bases and J 7 bases, with 8 bases left between them. The CDR3 is 12 amino acids. The CDR3 nucleotides read TGTGCCAGCAGCTCCCCAGGGAACACCATATATTTT. It encodes CASSSPGNTIYF.

Details on this clone: The junction differs from germline at one of its ends, possibly a read error. The rearrangement links TRBV7-9 to TRBJ2-5; D is uncertain. Germline CDR1 and CDR2: SEHNR and FQNEAQ (reference sequence). This CDR3 region has 14 residues. Here the CDR3 reads CASRLDLPEETQYF. The CDR3 bases are TGTGCCAGCAGATTAGATCTCCCTGAAGAGACCCAGTACTTC.

The chain links TRBV28 to TRBJ2-7, with 10 bases that match TRBD1. CDR3 length: 14 amino acids. The ends lost 2 bases at V and 5 bases at J; junction bases unmatched: 3. Germline V gene data show CDR1 as MDHEN and CDR2 as SYDVKM. The CDR3 region has the DNA TGTGCCAGCAGTTTAGTCGGGACAGGGGACGAGCAGTACTTC. It is translated as CASSLVGTGDEQYF.

The CDR3 DNA sequence: TGTGCCAGCAGTCCGGGACTAGCGGCAGATACGCAGTATTTT. Amino acids: CASSPGLAADTQYF. V is TRBV6-4 and J is TRBJ2-3, with 11 positions matching TRBD2. J gave up 4 bases and V 5 bases, and 2 bases lay outside the gene matches. The germline V gene has CDR1 MRHNA and CDR2 SNTAGT. This CDR3 region has 14 residues.

J is TRBJ1-2 and V is TRBV9, with D unresolved. The CDR3 sequence is 15 residues long. The germline V and J ends were trimmed by 0 bases and 2 bases, with 11 bases remaining between them. The germline V gene has CDR1 SGDLS and CDR2 YYNGEE. This CDR3 reads CASSVAPQRNYGYTF. CDR3 nucleotide sequence: TGTGCCAGCAGCGTAGCACCCCAGCGAAACTATGGCTACACCTTC.

This clone was seen just once. The CDR3 spells CASSHPGHNTEAFF. CDR3 coding DNA: TGCGCCAGCAGCCATCCGGGACACAACACTGAAGCTTTCTTT. V gene TRBV4-1 combines with J gene TRBJ1-1, with TRBD1 as a possible D gene (6 bases). This CDR3 is 14 amino acids long. V lost 3 bases and J 2 bases, leaving 10 bases between the germline ends. The V gene's germline CDR1 is MGHRA and CDR2 YSYEKL.

DNA of the CDR3: TGCGCCAGCAGCTTGGGAGGTGAACAGAACACTGAAGCTTTCTTT. This sequence encodes CASSLGGEQNTEAFF. The rearrangement joins TRBV5-1 to TRBJ1-1; D not certain. The CDR3 covers 15 residues. Trimming pared 0 bases from V and 1 base from J, leaving 10 bases between. Germline assignment: CDR1 SGHRS and CDR2 YFSETQ. The full variable domain, its missing parts supplied by reference TRBV5-1 and TRBJ1-1, is KAGVTQTPRYLIKTRGQQVTLSCSPISGHRSVSWYQQTPGQGLQFLFEYFSETQRNKGNFPGRFSGRQFSNSRSEMNVSTLELGDSALYLCASSLGGEQNTEAFFGQGTRLTVV.

The chain carries TRBV6-5 and TRBJ2-2; D is unclear. The CDR3 contains 15 residues. V lost 3 bases, J lost 5 bases, and 13 bases lay in between. The germline CDR1 and CDR2 sequences are MNHEY and SVGAGI. The CDR3 reads CASSYEAALTGELFF. The CDR3 DNA follows: TGTGCCAGCAGTTATGAGGCGGCCCTAACCGGGGAGCTGTTTTTT.

This sequence joins TRBV27 and TRBJ2-5; 11 nucleotides agree with TRBD2. The V segment lost 0 bases and the J segment 5 bases; nucleotides outside the gene matches: 11. The CDR3 covers 18 residues. Germline V gene lookup returns CDR1 MNHEY and CDR2 SMNVEV (reference sequence). This CDR3 reads CASSLSRLAGGNRETQYF. CDR3 nucleotides: TGTGCCAGCAGTTTATCTCGTCTAGCGGGGGGAAACCGGGAGACCCAGTACTTC.

Only one count was recorded for this clone. For the CDR3, the DNA is TGTGCCAGCAGTTATGGCCCGGGGGGCTACACCTTC. This sequence encodes CASSYGPGGYTF. V gene TRBV6-2 or TRBV6-3 combines with J gene TRBJ1-2; D not resolved. The CDR3 has 12 residues. Trimming removed 3 bases from V and 8 bases from J, with 10 bases in between. Germline-derived CDR1 and CDR2 are MNHEY and SVGEGT.

The CDR3 loop reads CASSFSGGFTEAFF. The CDR3 DNA is TGCGCCAGCAGCTTTTCGGGGGGCTTCACTGAAGCTTTCTTT. This chain connects TRBV5-1 to TRBJ1-1; perhaps TRBD1 as D (6 bases). The germline V gene has CDR1 SGHRS and CDR2 YFSETQ. Trimming removed 2 bases from V and 4 bases from J, with 12 bases in between. There are 14 residues in the CDR3.

The chain carries TRBV24-1 and TRBJ1-2; 8 bases are shared with TRBD1. V lost 4 bases and J lost 3; bases outside the gene matches: 9. The CDR3 runs to 16 residues. CDR1 is KGHDR and CDR2 is SFDVKD in the germline V gene. The CDR3 region has the DNA TGTGCCACCAGTGACCACCCGACAGGGGACCACTATGGCTACACCTTC. Protein: CATSDHPTGDHYGYTF.

The chain combines TRBV19 with TRBJ1-5; D perhaps matches TRBD1 (6 bases). This CDR3 has 15 residues. Germline V gives CDR1 LNHDA, CDR2 SQIVND (reference sequence). The V gene lost 3 bases and the J gene lost 0 bases, with 9 bases spanning the gap. The DNA of the CDR3 is TGTGCCAGTAGTATGGACAGCTTTAGCAATCAGCCCCAGCATTTT. It yields the protein CASSMDSFSNQPQHF. Full variable domain (missing parts from reference TRBV19 and TRBJ1-5): DGGITQSPKYLFRKEGQNVTLSCEQNLNHDAMYWYRQDPGQGLRLIYYSQIVNDFQKGDIAEGYSVSREKKESFPLTVTSAQKNPTAFYLCASSMDSFSNQPQHFGDGTRLSIL.

The CDR3 nucleotides read TGTGCCAGCAGTTACTCGTCAGGGGAAGCCAAAAACATTCAGTACTTC. This codes for CASSYSSGEAKNIQYF. The gene calls are TRBV6-5 and TRBJ2-4, with D possibly matching TRBD1 (6 bases). Germline assignment: CDR1 MNHEY and CDR2 SVGAGI. The V end was cut by 0 bases, the J end by 0 bases, with 9 bases between. The length of the CDR3 is 16 residues.

The gene calls are TRBV28 and TRBJ1-1; no clear D gene. Per germline, CDR1 MDHEN and CDR2 SYDVKM. V gave up 3 bases and J gave up 0 bases, with 14 bases separating them. The CDR3 has 16 residues. The CDR3 spells CASSFFTKELNTEAFF. CDR3 nucleotide sequence: TGTGCCAGCAGTTTTTTTACAAAGGAGTTGAACACTGAAGCTTTCTTT. Full variable domain (missing parts from reference TRBV28 and TRBJ1-1): DVKVTQSSRYLVKRTGEKVFLECVQDMDHENMFWYRQDPGLGLRLIYFSYDVKMKEKGDIPEGYSVSREKKERFSLILESASTNQTSMYLCASSFFTKELNTEAFFGQGTRLTVV.

The sample holds a few counts of this clone. V is TRBV12-3 or TRBV12-4 and J is TRBJ1-1; weak D call: TRBD1 (5 bases). V was cut by 7 bases and J by 1 base, with 10 bases left in between. This CDR3 contains 13 residues. Here the CDR3 reads CASTLRENTEAFF. DNA of the CDR3: TGTGCCAGCACACTCAGGGAGAACACTGAAGCTTTCTTT.

V is TRBV3-1 (or the pseudogene TRBV3-2) and J is TRBJ2-5, with D unclear. This CDR3 comprises 15 residues. V lost 1 base and J lost 1, with 10 bases in between. Germline CDR1 reads LGHDT; CDR2 reads YNNKEL (reference sequence). The CDR3 loop is CASSQGSGFQETQYF. CDR3 nucleotides: TGTGCCAGCAGCCAAGGGTCAGGCTTCCAAGAGACCCAGTACTTC.